The 27 T cell receptor beta chains below were found in one sample sequenced in a study of blood T cells in healthy people across ages. For the second PCR, which ran for about 7 to 12 cycles, a sample-barcoded 5' primer and a J-beta primer mix were used. One entry per CDR3 protein results from TCRdb running MiXCR on the 5' RACE reads. The repertoire includes around 970,000 distinct CDR3 sequences, roughly half of them detected once, and about a fifth sits in the top ten. Sequencing was carried out using blood. All receptors come from a woman aged 60-75 years in good health.

This rearrangement joins TRBV20-1 to TRBJ1-2; D not resolved. V was clipped by 0 bases and J by 2 bases, with 10 bases between them. This CDR3 spans 14 amino acids. Germline V gene lookup returns CDR1 DFQATT and CDR2 SNEGSKA (reference sequence). The CDR3 DNA follows: TGCAGTGCTAGAGATATAACGGCAAACTATGGCTACACCTTC. Its protein product is CSARDITANYGYTF.

The rearrangement uses TRBV7-2 and TRBJ2-7, with D unclear. Germline values: CDR1 SGHTA, CDR2 FQGNSA. The CDR3 is 14 residues long. The V end lost 2 bases, the J end lost 0 bases, and 8 bases lay between the germline ends. CDR3 nucleotide sequence: TGTGCCAGCAGCTTAAGCGTAAACTCCTACGAGCAGTACTTC. Protein product: CASSLSVNSYEQYF.

With respect to this clonotype: The junction does not match germline at one end; this may be a read error. Here the CDR3 reads CGVVRSAPPDREQFF. In DNA, the CDR3 is TGCGGCGTTGTTAGGTCTGCGCCACCCGACCGTGAGCAGTTCTTC. The chain uses TRBV29-1 and TRBJ2-1; D ambiguous. Germline CDR1 SQVTM, CDR2 ANQGSEA. CDR3 size: 15 residues.

This clonotype occurred a few times. The rearrangement links TRBV4-1 to TRBJ2-1, with a weak D call TRBD1 (6 bases). CDR3 length equals 13 residues. CDR1 is MGHRA, CDR2 YSYEKL, per germline. V lost 1 base, J lost 15 bases, and 16 bases lay in between. CDR3 bases: TGCGCCAGCAGCCAAGTTCAGGGGTTTGATCGGTTCTTC. Translation gives CASSQVQGFDRFF.

The chain links TRBV20-1 to TRBJ2-3, with D possibly TRBD2 on 5 matching bases. The CDR3 covers 15 residues. Trimming cost V 3 bases and J 4 bases, with 17 bases left between them. From germline, CDR1 is DFQATT and CDR2 SNEGSKA (reference sequence). The CDR3 DNA is TGCAGTGCTAGCCCGCTAGCAATGGACCCAGATACGCAGTATTTT. As protein: CSASPLAMDPDTQYF.

V is TRBV7-9 and J is TRBJ1-4; no clear D gene. The CDR3 is made up of 13 amino acids. Germline V gives CDR1 SEHNR, CDR2 FQNEAQ (reference sequence). V shed 1 base and J shed 6 bases, with 6 bases lying between them. CDR3 region: CASSLDVDEKLFF. In DNA, the CDR3 is TGTGCCAGCAGCTTAGACGTCGATGAAAAACTGTTTTTT.

About this clonotype: Relative to the germline gene, one junction end is altered; a read error may explain this. The chain has TRBV20-1 and TRBJ2-7, with D perhaps assigned TRBD1 or TRBD2 (5 bases each). The CDR3 covers 13 residues. The germline V gene encodes CDR1 DFQATT and CDR2 SNEGSKA (reference sequence). The CDR3 region is CSPRDGTSYEQYF. The CDR3 nucleotides are TGCAGTCCTAGAGACGGGACCTCCTACGAGCAGTACTTC.

This clonotype has more than one count but fewer than ten. This chain joins TRBV6-4 and TRBJ2-2, with unresolved D. Trimming left V 2 bases short and J 4 bases short, with 5 bases between. Germline loops: CDR1 MRHNA, CDR2 SNTAGT. The CDR3 is 13 amino acids. The CDR3 here is CASSDGFTGELFF. DNA of the CDR3: TGTGCCAGCAGTGACGGGTTCACCGGGGAGCTGTTTTTT.

This clonotype appeared a few times. The CDR3 region is CATSRGIRAGGYTDTQYF. The CDR3 DNA follows: TGTGCCACCTCCCGGGGTATCAGGGCGGGAGGTTACACAGATACGCAGTATTTT. The J gene is TRBJ2-3, the V gene TRBV12-3 or TRBV12-4; 8 nucleotides match TRBD2. CDR3 size: 18 residues. After removal of 10 bases from V and 2 bases from J, the junction contained 20 bases not matched to a gene.

This clonotype was counted once. The J gene is TRBJ2-1, the V gene TRBV19; 7 positions agree with TRBD1. Germline V lookup: CDR1 LNHDA, CDR2 SQIVND (reference sequence). CDR3 size: 14 residues. The V gene end was trimmed by 9 bases and the J gene end by 5 bases; junction bases not matched to a gene: 10. CDR3 loop: CASHRQGRHNEQFF. The CDR3 DNA follows: TGTGCCAGCCACCGACAGGGCAGGCACAATGAGCAGTTCTTC.

The chain links TRBV29-1 to TRBJ2-3; 8 bases line up with TRBD2. Trimming cost V 7 bases and J 4 bases; bases outside gene matches: 10. CDR1 SQVTM and CDR2 ANQGSEA come from the germline V gene. The CDR3 has 14 amino acids. CDR3 loop: CSAVFGRGADTQYF. Here the CDR3 DNA reads TGCAGCGCCGTCTTCGGGAGGGGGGCAGATACGCAGTATTTT.

This chain uses TRBV20-1 with TRBJ2-3; 13 bases are a match to TRBD2. V was pared by 4 bases and J by 0 bases, with 13 bases of the junction left unmatched. From germline, CDR1 is DFQATT and CDR2 SNEGSKA (reference sequence). The CDR3 has 19 amino acids. CDR3 coding DNA: TGCAGTGCTATTCCGGGACTAGCGGGGATATATACTAGCACAGATACGCAGTATTTT. Amino acids: CSAIPGLAGIYTSTDTQYF.

This clonotype was counted between two and nine times. The V call is TRBV7-9, the J call TRBJ2-5, with D perhaps TRBD2 (7 bases). Near its end, the DNA agrees better with TRBJ2-7, so the J call may be wrong. This CDR3 is built from 12 residues. Per the germline V gene, CDR1 is SEHNR and CDR2 is FQNEAQ (reference sequence). DNA for the CDR3: TGTGCCAGCAGCTGGAGGGGGGGCGAGCAGTACTTC. Protein product: CASSWRGGEQYF.

This clonotype was seen more than once but under ten times. The rearrangement uses TRBV27 and TRBJ2-5; 9 positions agree with TRBD1. V was pared by 7 bases and J by 7 bases, with 7 bases of the junction left unmatched. This CDR3 spans 13 amino acids. Germline V gene lookup returns CDR1 MNHEY and CDR2 SMNVEV (reference sequence). The CDR3 DNA reads TGTGCCAGCATCGGGACAGGGCACGGGACCCAGTACTTC. Its translation is CASIGTGHGTQYF.

The chain uses TRBV16 and TRBJ2-7; 9 bases fit TRBD1. The V segment lost 1 base and the J segment 3 bases; nucleotides outside the gene matches: 10. CDR3 length equals 17 residues. Germline V gene data show CDR1 as KGHSY and CDR2 as FQNENV. This CDR3 is CASSQLIGQGNIYEQYF. CDR3 coding DNA: TGTGCCAGCAGCCAATTGATTGGACAGGGGAACATCTACGAGCAGTACTTC.

This clonotype showed up just a few times. A junction end diverges from the germline sequence, so it may reflect a read error. This CDR3 reads CASSLARRTSGRPKQFF. DNA of the CDR3: TGTGCTAGCAGCTTAGCGAGGAGGACTAGCGGGAGGCCCAAGCAGTTCTTC. This chain uses TRBV7-9 with TRBJ2-1; 14 nucleotides line up with TRBD2. The CDR3 sequence is 17 residues long. Germline lookup yields CDR1 SEHNR and CDR2 FQNEAQ (reference sequence).

This clonotype was counted a few times. The rearrangement links TRBV28 to TRBJ1-2, with D possibly matching TRBD1 (6 bases). V was pared by 8 bases and J by 2 bases, with 15 bases between. Germline V gene data show CDR1 as MDHEN and CDR2 as SYDVKM. The CDR3 is made up of 14 amino acids. CDR3: CASLSDRTNYGYTF. In nucleotides, the CDR3 is TGTGCCAGCCTCTCCGACAGGACCAACTATGGCTACACCTTC.

The V call is TRBV6-5, the J call TRBJ2-5; 7 bases align to TRBD1. The end of the DNA fits TRBJ2-4 better, so the J call may be wrong. The CDR3 has 15 amino acids. Germline-derived CDR1 and CDR2 are MNHEY and SVGAGI. CDR3 DNA sequence: TGTGCCAGCAGTCCGCCGGGACAGATCAAAAACATTCAGTACTTC. Amino acid sequence: CASSPPGQIKNIQYF.

The chain joins TRBV6-2 or TRBV6-3 to TRBJ2-7; D gene uncertain. The V gene's germline CDR1 is MNHEY and CDR2 SVGEGT. The CDR3 length is 16 residues. V lost 0 bases to trimming and J lost 1 base, with 13 bases between them. The CDR3 loop is CASSYSSAGGSYEQYF. In DNA, the CDR3 is TGTGCCAGCAGTTACTCGTCCGCAGGTGGGTCCTACGAGCAGTACTTC.

This clonotype was counted a few times. CDR3 loop: CASRPNLEFKGNEKLFF. CDR3 DNA: TGTGCCAGCAGGCCCAACTTGGAGTTCAAAGGGAATGAAAAACTGTTTTTT. The genes are TRBV7-9 and TRBJ1-4; D gene ambiguous. V was shortened by 6 bases and J by 5 bases, with 22 bases between the two germline ends. Germline V gene sequence: CDR1 SEHNR, CDR2 FQNEAQ (reference sequence). The CDR3 runs 17 residues.

V usage is TRBV21-1 and J usage is TRBJ2-4; whether TRBD1, the table's D call, matches the DNA was not checked. The J call could be wrong; TRBJ2-7 is a better fit for the DNA end. TRBV21-1 is termed a pseudogene. CDR3 size: 14 residues. DNA of the CDR3: TGTGCCAGCAGCACGGGACAGGGAGGTCGCGAGCAGTACTTC. Encoded protein: CASSTGQGGREQYF.

V is TRBV6-1 and J is TRBJ2-5, with 7 bases lining up with TRBD2. This CDR3 is built from 16 residues. V lost 6 bases to trimming and J lost 3 bases; unmatched junction nucleotides: 13. The germline V gene has CDR1 MNHNS and CDR2 SASEGT. The CDR3 loop reads CASRAGRQRDKETQYF. The DNA for the CDR3 is TGTGCCAGCAGGGCGGGGAGGCAGCGGGATAAAGAGACCCAGTACTTC.

J is TRBJ1-5 and V is TRBV3-1, with D tentatively TRBD1 (5 bases). Trimming removed 1 base at V and 9 bases at J, with 7 bases between. The germline V gene encodes CDR1 LGHDT and CDR2 YNNKEL (reference sequence). CDR3 length: 12 residues. DNA of the CDR3: TGTGCCAGCAGCCAAGGGGGCCGGCCCCAGCATTTT. Protein product: CASSQGGRPQHF.

The CDR3, as DNA: TGCAGCGTTGTGGGAGCACGGTACAATGAGCAGTTCTTC. Protein sequence: CSVVGARYNEQFF. The chain combines TRBV29-1 with TRBJ2-1, with D perhaps TRBD2 (5 bases). V shed 4 bases and J shed 4 bases, with 11 bases lying between them. CDR3 size: 13 residues. CDR1 and CDR2 from the germline V gene are SQVTM and ANQGSEA.

Here the CDR3 DNA reads TGTGCCAGCAGTACTCGACGGGAGGGGGATGGCTACACCTTC. Translating it yields CASSTRREGDGYTF. V usage is TRBV12-3 or TRBV12-4 and J usage is TRBJ1-2; D may be TRBD1 (6 bases). The length of the CDR3 is 14 residues. Trimming removed 5 bases from V and 6 bases from J, with 16 bases in between.

In DNA form, the CDR3 reads TGTGCCAGCAGTTACACTGGACTAGCGGGAGGTACCGGGGAGCTGTTTTTT. Its protein is CASSYTGLAGGTGELFF. The genes are TRBV6-6 and TRBJ2-2; 14 bases align to TRBD2. J gave up 5 bases and V 2 bases, and 4 bases lay outside the gene matches. The V gene's germline CDR1 is MNHNY and CDR2 SVGAGI (reference sequence). This CDR3 contains 17 residues.

This clonotype turned up a few times. V is TRBV5-1 and J is TRBJ2-1; 10 bases align to TRBD2. The CDR3 is 17 residues long. The ends lost 4 bases at V and 5 bases at J; junction bases unmatched: 12. Germline V gives CDR1 SGHRS, CDR2 YFSETQ. CDR3 protein: CASSHPKAGGTDNEQFF. Written as DNA, the CDR3 is TGCGCCAGCAGCCACCCTAAAGCGGGAGGGACCGACAATGAGCAGTTCTTC.